What follows are 15 T cell receptor beta chains derived from one specimen sequenced in a study of blood T cell repertoires in COVID-19. Profiling relied on immunoSEQ multiplex PCR, and the TCRdb table lists in-frame clones only, not all of them. The sample holds about 150,000 clones, 80% to 90% seen once. Sequences were obtained from peripheral blood. These receptors all come from a woman aged 55-69 years with COVID-19, enrolled during active disease.

This sequence joins TRBV7-9 and TRBJ2-3, with D unresolved. Germline lookup yields CDR1 SEHNR and CDR2 FQNEAQ (reference sequence). The V and J ends lost 4 bases and 4 bases respectively, with 9 bases between them. The CDR3 sequence is 13 residues long. CDR3 protein: CASSSVGPDTQYF. The CDR3 DNA is TGTGCCAGCAGCTCGGTTGGGCCAGATACGCAGTATTTT. The full variable domain, rest sourced from reference TRBV7-9 and TRBJ2-3, is DTGVSQNPRHKITKRGQNVTFRCDPISEHNRLYWYRQTLGQGPEFLTYFQNEAQLEKSRLLSDRFSAERPKGSFSTLEIQRTEQGDSAMYLCASSSVGPDTQYFGPGTRLTVL.

A few counts support this clone. The V gene is TRBV3-1 (or the pseudogene TRBV3-2), the J gene TRBJ1-6; 7 bases are a match to TRBD1. The CDR3 runs to 15 residues. V trimming: 0 bases; J trimming: 8 bases; junction bases outside the gene matches: 4. Germline V gene data show CDR1 as LGHDT and CDR2 as YNNKEL (reference sequence). CDR3 in DNA: TGTGCCAGCAGCCAAGATACGGGACAGCATTCACCCCTCCACTTT. It encodes CASSQDTGQHSPLHF.

J is TRBJ1-5 and V is TRBV7-8; no firm D call. The V gene's germline CDR1 is SGHVS and CDR2 FQNEAQ. This CDR3 comprises 15 residues. The V end lost 5 bases, the J end lost 6 bases, and 17 bases lay between the germline ends. The DNA for the CDR3 is TGTGCCAGCAGCCCTTTAGGCGGAACGGGTCAGCCCCAGCATTTT. It codes for CASSPLGGTGQPQHF. The full variable domain, with the rest looked up from reference TRBV7-8 and TRBJ1-5, is GAGVSQSPRYKVAKRGQDVALRCDPISGHVSLFWYQQALGQGPEFLTYFQNEAQLDKSGLPSDRFFAERPEGSVSTLKIQRTQQEDSAVYLCASSPLGGTGQPQHFGDGTRLSIL.

CDR3 region: CASSLGLAGWDNEQFF. The CDR3 nucleotides read TGTGCCAGCAGTTTAGGGCTAGCGGGGTGGGACAATGAGCAGTTCTTC. The chain links TRBV27 to TRBJ2-1; 9 bases fit TRBD2. J gave up 5 bases and V 2 bases, and 7 bases lay outside the gene matches. Germline assignment: CDR1 MNHEY and CDR2 SMNVEV (reference sequence). The CDR3 consists of 16 residues.

The V and J genes are TRBV9 and TRBJ2-1; perhaps TRBD2 as D (5 bases). V was cut by 4 bases and J by 8 bases, with 10 bases left in between. Per germline, CDR1 SGDLS and CDR2 YYNGEE. The CDR3 length is 12 residues. CDR3 residues: CASSRPGDEQFF. CDR3 sequence (DNA): TGTGCCAGCAGCCGGCCCGGGGATGAGCAGTTCTTC. The variable domain in full, with the rest retrieved from reference TRBV9 and TRBJ2-1, is DSGVTQTPKHLITATGQRVTLRCSPRSGDLSVYWYQQSLDQGLQFLIQYYNGEERAKGNILERFSAQQFPDLHSELNLSSLELGDSALYFCASSRPGDEQFFGPGTRLTVL.

The chain combines TRBV4-2 with TRBJ1-1; possibly TRBD1 for D (5 bases). CDR1 and CDR2 (germline): LGHNA, YNFKEQ. The CDR3 has 18 residues. The V and J ends lost 0 bases and 3 bases respectively, with 20 bases between them. CDR3 loop: CASSQDQGGRGVYTEAFF. CDR3 sequence (DNA): TGTGCCAGCAGCCAAGATCAAGGAGGGAGGGGAGTGTACACTGAAGCTTTCTTT.

The sample holds one count of this clone. The chain carries TRBV6-5 and TRBJ1-2; 10 bases align to TRBD1. This CDR3 region has 15 residues. The ends lost 7 bases at V and 3 bases at J; junction bases unmatched: 8. Germline V CDR1 and CDR2: MNHEY, SVGAGI. The CDR3 here is CASKTTGGADYGYTF. CDR3 DNA: TGTGCCAGCAAGACGACAGGGGGCGCCGACTATGGCTACACCTTC.

The chain couples TRBV9 to TRBJ2-5; a weak D match, TRBD2 (5 bases). Germline V gene lookup returns CDR1 SGDLS and CDR2 YYNGEE. Trimming left V 3 bases short and J 4 bases short, with 13 bases between. The CDR3 sequence is 14 residues long. The CDR3 sequence is CASSGNRGRETQYF. The CDR3 DNA reads as TGTGCCAGCAGCGGAAACAGAGGGCGAGAGACCCAGTACTTC.

This chain connects TRBV7-9 to TRBJ2-7; 9 nucleotides match TRBD1. Germline V gene sequence: CDR1 SEHNR, CDR2 FQNEAQ (reference sequence). V trimming: 5 bases; J trimming: 4 bases; junction bases outside the gene matches: 12. The CDR3 is 16 residues long. The CDR3 DNA reads TGTGCCAGCAGCCCCCCACCGGGACAGGGTTTATACGAGCAGTACTTC. This sequence encodes CASSPPPGQGLYEQYF.

The V gene is TRBV2, the J gene TRBJ2-7, with no clear D. V lost 6 bases to trimming and J lost 4 bases, with 7 bases between them. Germline CDR1 SNHLY, CDR2 FYNNEI. CDR3 size: 11 residues. The CDR3 DNA reads TGTGCCAGCAGCTTAGTATACGAGCAGTACTTC. Residues: CASSLVYEQYF.

V is TRBV30 and J is TRBJ2-5; D might be TRBD1 (6 bases). Looked up from germline, CDR1 is GTSNPN and CDR2 is SVGIG (reference sequence). The CDR3 is 13 amino acids. Trimming removed 4 bases at V and 5 bases at J, with 14 bases between. CDR3 sequence reads: CAWTDRLGETQYF. CDR3 in DNA: TGTGCCTGGACCGACAGGCTAGGGGAGACCCAGTACTTC.

The chain recombines TRBV6-5 with TRBJ2-7; 7 positions match TRBD1. Trimming removed 6 bases from V and 0 bases from J; junction bases left unmatched: 8. Germline CDR1 and CDR2: MNHEY and SVGAGI. This CDR3 has 15 residues. CDR3 bases: TGTGCCAGCAGAAGGGGGCAGGGGCGCTCCTACGAGCAGTACTTC. This gives the protein CASRRGQGRSYEQYF.

The chain combines TRBV19 with TRBJ1-5; D may be TRBD1 (6 bases). Per germline, CDR1 LNHDA and CDR2 SQIVND (reference sequence). This CDR3 region has 16 residues. Trimming removed 5 bases from V and 1 base from J, with 15 bases in between. As DNA, the CDR3 is TGTGCCAGTAGTCGACAGGAAACGCGAAGCAATCAGCCCCAGCATTTT. Translated, it gives CASSRQETRSNQPQHF.

The V and J genes are TRBV28 and TRBJ2-3; 10 bases are shared with TRBD2. V gave up 6 bases and J gave up 4 bases; unmatched junction bases: 7. Germline CDR1 is MDHEN and CDR2 is SYDVKM. This CDR3 comprises 15 residues. Written as DNA, the CDR3 is TGTGCCAGCAGCTCCACCCTAGCGGGGGCAGATACGCAGTATTTT. Its protein product is CASSSTLAGADTQYF.

The chain carries TRBV6-2 or TRBV6-3 and TRBJ2-4, with D possibly TRBD2 on 5 matching bases. V gave up 2 bases and J gave up 0 bases, with 14 bases separating them. This CDR3 has 17 amino acids. Germline V gene lookup returns CDR1 MNHEY and CDR2 SVGEGT. The CDR3 bases are TGTGCCAGCAGTTACCGAGTCAGTGGACTAGCCAAAAACATTCAGTACTTC. It codes for CASSYRVSGLAKNIQYF.